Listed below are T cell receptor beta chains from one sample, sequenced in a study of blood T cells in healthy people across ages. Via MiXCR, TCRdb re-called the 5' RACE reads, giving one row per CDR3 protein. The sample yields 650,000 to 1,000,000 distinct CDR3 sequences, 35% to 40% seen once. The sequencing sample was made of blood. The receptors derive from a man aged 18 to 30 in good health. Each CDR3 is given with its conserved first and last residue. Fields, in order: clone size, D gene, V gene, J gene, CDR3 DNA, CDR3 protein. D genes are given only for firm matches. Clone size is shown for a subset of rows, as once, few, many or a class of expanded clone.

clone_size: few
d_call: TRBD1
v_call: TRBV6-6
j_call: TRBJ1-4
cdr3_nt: TGTGCCAGCAGTTACGGGGACAGTAATGAAAAACTGTTTTTT
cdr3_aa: CASSYGDSNEKLFF

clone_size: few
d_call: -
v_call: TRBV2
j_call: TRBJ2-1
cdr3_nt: TGTGCCAGCAACCGGGCGAGCGGCAGTCCCCATGAGCAGTTCTTC
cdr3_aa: CASNRASGSPHEQFF

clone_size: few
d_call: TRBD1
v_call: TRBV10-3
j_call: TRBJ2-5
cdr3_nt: TGTGCCATAGGACAGGCGATCCAAGAGACCCAGTACTTC
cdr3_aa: CAIGQAIQETQYF

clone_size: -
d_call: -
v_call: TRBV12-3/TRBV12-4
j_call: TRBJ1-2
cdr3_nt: TGTATCAGCAGTTTAAGGCAGGCGACTGCTAACTATGGCTACACCTTC
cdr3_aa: CISSLRQATANYGYTF

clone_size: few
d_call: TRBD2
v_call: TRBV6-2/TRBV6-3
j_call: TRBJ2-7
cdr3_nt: TGTGCCAGCAGTTCTAGGCTAGCGGGGATCTACGAGCAGTACTTC
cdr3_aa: CASSSRLAGIYEQYF

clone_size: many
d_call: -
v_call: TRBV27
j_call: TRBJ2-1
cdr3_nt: TGTGCCAGCAGTGCCAGGGGAAGCTCCTACAATGAGCAGTTCTTC
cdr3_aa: CASSARGSSYNEQFF

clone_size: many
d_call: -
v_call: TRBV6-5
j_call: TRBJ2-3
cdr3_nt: TGTGCCAGCAGTTATAGGCGCCTGGCTAGCACAGATACGCAGTATTTT
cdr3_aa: CASSYRRLASTDTQYF

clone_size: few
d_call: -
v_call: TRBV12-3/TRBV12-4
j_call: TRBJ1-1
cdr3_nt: TGTGCCAGCACCGCGGGACACCTTGTAGCTTTCTTT
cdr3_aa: CASTAGHLVAFF

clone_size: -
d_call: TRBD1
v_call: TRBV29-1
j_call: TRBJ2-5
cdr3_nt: TGCAGCGTTGAACCCGGACAGGGGGAGACCCAGTACTTC
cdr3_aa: CSVEPGQGETQYF

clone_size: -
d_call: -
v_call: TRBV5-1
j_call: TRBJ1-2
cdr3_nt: TGCGCCAGCAGCCCGGGCGGAACTGATGGCTACACCTTC
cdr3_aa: CASSPGGTDGYTF

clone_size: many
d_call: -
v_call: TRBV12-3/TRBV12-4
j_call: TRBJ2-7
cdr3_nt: TGTGCCAGCAGCCCTGACGGCTCCTACGAGCAGTACTTC
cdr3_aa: CASSPDGSYEQYF

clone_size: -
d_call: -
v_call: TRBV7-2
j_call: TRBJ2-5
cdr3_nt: TGTGCCAGCAGCCGGGACCGACGGGTTGGGGAGCAGTACTTC
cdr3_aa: CASSRDRRVGEQYF

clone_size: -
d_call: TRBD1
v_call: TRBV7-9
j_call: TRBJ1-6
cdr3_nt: TGTGCCAGCAGCTCCAACAGGGGAGCGGAATCACCCCTCCACTTT
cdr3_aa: CASSSNRGAESPLHF

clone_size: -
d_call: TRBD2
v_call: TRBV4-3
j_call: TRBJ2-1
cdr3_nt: TGCGCCAGCAGCCAAGATACCCTAGCGGGGGGCTTCGGCTCCCACAATGAGCAGTTCTTC
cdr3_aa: CASSQDTLAGGFGSHNEQFF

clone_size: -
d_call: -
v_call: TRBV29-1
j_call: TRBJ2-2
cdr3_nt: TGCAGCGTTGAGACCCGGAACCCCGGGGAGCTGTTTTTT
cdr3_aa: CSVETRNPGELFF

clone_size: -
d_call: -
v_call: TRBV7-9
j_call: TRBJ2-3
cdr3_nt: TGTGCCAGCAGCTTGATCTTGGGCACAGATACGCAGTATTTT
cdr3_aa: CASSLILGTDTQYF

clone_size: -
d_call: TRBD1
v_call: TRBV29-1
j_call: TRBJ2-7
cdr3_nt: TGCAGCGTTGAGGCTTCTTGGACAGGGGTTTACGAGCAGTACTTC
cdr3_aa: CSVEASWTGVYEQYF